This T cell receptor beta chain was identified in a study of shared clonotypes between healthy human individuals (dated by TCRdb to about 2020). General notes on the study: A couple of women and a few men aged 18 to 49 years were included in the cohort. For each donor, CD4 naive and CD4 memory were each run on three plates, CD8 naive on two plates, and CD8 memory on one plate. Libraries were prepared and TCR repertoires were sequenced by different laboratories using diverse techniques, in order to increase sequencing depth and limit assay-specific biases. To estimate repertoire size and how much clonotypes are shared between individuals, the study performed deep sequencing of blood TCR repertoires from roughly five healthy adults. Per donor, leukapheresis produced somewhere between about 0.94 and 9 billion PBMCs. Results and caveats for the whole study, not just this receptor: Sharing across a handful of donors was observed for around 5% of naive CD4, around 3.5% of naive CD8, about 2.3% of memory CD4, and roughly 0.4% of memory CD8 clonotypes. The genetic and exposure-history diversity represented was limited by the small number of donors. Pairwise subsampling led to the expectation that sequencing depth would affect the degree of clonotype sharing among donors. Higher generation probabilities were observed for clonotypes shared by all four sorted-subset donors than for non-shared clonotypes. Sampling was limited to blood, and TCR repertoires in tissue likely differ from TCR repertoires in blood. Larger estimated clonotype richness was generally found for naive subsets than for memory subsets. Incomplete sequencing was indicated by rarefaction of sorted-subset datasets, despite the large sequencing depth.

TCR CDR3 regions were amplified from genomic DNA by multiplex PCR using the deep immunoSEQ assay. Extracted genomic DNA from each cell subset was distributed evenly across all wells of several immunoSEQ 96-well plates, and each plate was treated as a replicate. For sorted subsets, each replicate PCR was loaded with about 0.2 ug genomic DNA, equivalent to about 30,000 T cell genomes. Purified libraries were quantified with a Qubit 3.0 fluorometer, sized on a Bioanalyzer 2100, and re-quantified with the KAPA Library Quantification kit. Every immunoSEQ 96-well plate was sequenced on a separate single-read 150-cycle Illumina NextSeq 550 flow cell. The paper's data handling went like this. Because only junctional sequences without quality scores were contained in the immunoSEQ output, filtering matching that applied to full-length reads could not be performed. To assign V/J genes and CDR3, sequences were annotated against IMGT germline references using PyIR, a Python wrapper for IgBLAST v1.9. Reads were filtered out if the reads had weak V/J assignments (E-value above 1e-6), no CDR3, stop codons, out-of-frame junctions, or ambiguous translated residues. V3J clonotypes were defined as sequences sharing an identical inferred V gene, J gene, and CDR3 amino acid sequence. Percentage overlap between repertoires was calculated by dividing the number of shared unique clonotypes by the size of the smaller repertoire. RTK rarefaction, the Chao1 estimator, and Recon v2.1 estimates of unobserved clonotypes were used to assess repertoire richness. For all TCRbeta clonotypes obtained by the gDNA method from several donors, generation probabilities were computed with OLGA. The immuneACCESS repertoire file appears here via TCRdb, limited to in-frame rearrangements. These files lack a portion of the clones; in checked studies, under half of the deficit traces to unresolved V genes, and the cause of the others is not known. V and J calls and clone size come straight from that table; D and trimming were deduced from the DNA. Within this sample are fewer than 2.5 million clones, with roughly 93% of them counted one time only. About 0.34% of the sample is in the top ten clones.

Healthy HIV-negative adults with no recently reported acute infections or vaccinations were included as donors. Every donor was a Caucasian adult living in Nashville, Tennessee, USA. CD4+ T cells were enriched by magnetic negative selection, after which naive cells were positively selected on CD45RA and the negative fraction was taken as the memory subset. After blood collection by leukapheresis, PBMCs were isolated using Ficoll-Histopaque density gradient centrifugation and then cryopreserved in the vapor phase of liquid nitrogen. Analytical flow cytometry was used to check the purity and quantity of every magnetically sorted T cell population. Genomic DNA was isolated from every sorted fraction and measured by UV absorbance on a Nanodrop 2000c. CDR3 length: 16 amino acids, cysteine to phenylalanine. Only CDR3 DNA remains: 48 bases, in frame from the first base. Compared with germline, V lacks 7 bases and J lacks 3 bases; bases without a gene match: 12. CDR1 and CDR2 (LNHDA, SQIVND) derive from the germline V gene (reference sequence).

This clone was counted once. Its antigen has not been determined. The record has no base qualities; no much larger clone is one base away. The chain is made from TRBV19 and TRBJ1-5; 7 nucleotides in the junction match TRBD1. This TCR was sampled from a man between 18 and 35 years old in good health. Some clones in this sample may be carry-over from other donors' samples. Sequencing used naive CD4+ T cells from PBMCs. Reading the label with the study, this specimen's cell subset or site is: CD45RA+ positively selected. The DNA reads as follows: TGTGCCAGTACCGATGGAGCCAGGGGGAACAATCAGCCCCAGCATTTT. Its product reads: CASTDGARGNNQPQHF.